This T cell receptor beta chain was captured in a study of shared clonotypes between healthy human individuals. Study-level points and caveats: Naive subsets generally exceeded memory subsets in estimated richness.

Naive CD8 populations comprised CD45RO-negative cells positively selected for CCR7, excluding terminally differentiated effector memory CD45RA+ cells. A note on this clone: The antigen is unknown.

Each PCR replicate from the sorted subsets contained 200 to 250 ng DNA, which is some 30,000 T cell genomes. Libraries were prepared by immunoSEQ multiplex PCR; TCRdb keeps only in-frame clonotypes and omits some of them. The sample lists around 2,000,000 clones; approximately 94% were seen once. The CDR3 contains 12 residues. Germline assignment: CDR1 SNHLY and CDR2 FYNNEI. V was trimmed by 2 bases and J by 4 bases, leaving 6 bases between them. This sequence was found in a man aged 18 to 29 in good health. Some clones in this sample may be carry-over from other donors' samples. Material for sequencing was naive CD8+ T cells from PBMCs. The V and J genes are TRBV2 and TRBJ2-7; no clear D. DNA for the CDR3: TGTGCCAGCAGTGAAATGGAGTACGAGCAGTACTTC. Amino acid sequence: CASSEMEYEQYF.